The 20 T cell receptor beta chains reported below all come from one sample, sequenced in a study of T cells in localized non-small cell lung cancer. Profiling relied on immunoSEQ multiplex PCR, and the TCRdb table lists in-frame clones only, not all of them. The sample consists of about 11,000 clones, roughly 82% of them appearing once. This material consisted of peripheral blood mononuclear cells, taken before any cancer treatment. The receptor source for this set is a female donor of 60 years or more with stage II lung adenocarcinoma.

The chain joins TRBV5-1 to TRBJ1-4; D gene ambiguous. Germline V gene sequence: CDR1 SGHRS, CDR2 YFSETQ. The CDR3 loop spans 13 amino acids. The germline V and J ends were trimmed by 2 bases and 10 bases, with 12 bases remaining between them. CDR3 bases: TGCGCCAGCAGCTTAGGGAGCGAGGGAAAACTGTTTTTT. This sequence encodes CASSLGSEGKLFF.

This clone was found a few times. The chain joins TRBV2 to TRBJ2-5; the D gene is possibly TRBD1 (5 bases). V lost 5 bases to trimming and J lost 2 bases, with 12 bases between them. The germline V gene has CDR1 SNHLY and CDR2 FYNNEI. The CDR3 consists of 14 residues. CDR3: CASSHRTPQETQYF. The CDR3 bases are TGTGCCAGCAGTCACAGGACGCCTCAAGAGACCCAGTACTTC.

This chain joins TRBV2 and TRBJ1-1; D is perhaps TRBD1 (6 bases). This CDR3 contains 11 residues. The germline gives CDR1 SNHLY, CDR2 FYNNEI. Between the trimmed V and J ends, which lost 5 bases and 10 bases, there was a span of 11 bases. The CDR3 spells CASSYRDLAFF. The CDR3 nucleotides read TGTGCCAGCAGTTACAGGGATCTAGCTTTCTTT.

This sequence joins TRBV29-1 and TRBJ2-5, with 9 nucleotides matching TRBD1. Germline assignment: CDR1 SQVTM and CDR2 ANQGSEA. The CDR3 is 15 amino acids. V was pared by 4 bases and J by 4 bases, with 10 bases of the junction left unmatched. The CDR3 nucleotides are TGCAGCGTTGCCGGGGACAGGGAAGGGAGAGAGACCCAGTACTTC. Protein product: CSVAGDREGRETQYF.

This clone has just a few counts. The rearrangement uses TRBV27 and TRBJ1-1; D ambiguous. CDR1 is MNHEY, CDR2 SMNVEV, per germline (reference sequence). V was trimmed by 1 base and J by 3 bases, leaving 9 bases between them. CDR3 size: 14 residues. DNA for the CDR3: TGTGCCAGCAGTTTATGGTTTGGGGACACTGAAGCTTTCTTT. It yields the protein CASSLWFGDTEAFF.

The chain has TRBV30 and TRBJ1-6; TRBD1 might be the D (6 bases). V lost 0 bases to trimming and J lost 3 bases, with 6 bases between them. Per the germline V gene, CDR1 is GTSNPN and CDR2 is SVGIG (reference sequence). CDR3 length equals 14 residues. The CDR3 sequence is CAWSVQGYNSPLHF. The CDR3 nucleotides are TGTGCCTGGAGTGTACAGGGCTATAATTCACCCCTCCACTTT. The full variable domain, in which reference TRBV30 and TRBJ1-6 provide the parts outside the CDR3, is SQTIHQWPATLVQPVGSPLSLECTVEGTSNPNLYWYRQAAGRGLQLLFYSVGIGQISSEVPQNLSASRPQDRQFILSSKKLLLSDSGFYLCAWSVQGYNSPLHFGNGTRLTVT.

V usage is TRBV5-1 and J usage is TRBJ2-4; possibly TRBD1 or TRBD2 for D (5 bases each). The CDR3 is 16 residues long. In germline, CDR1 is SGHRS, CDR2 YFSETQ. The V end was cut by 4 bases, the J end by 5 bases, with 19 bases between. The CDR3 sequence is CASSPVLGETENIQYF. CDR3 bases: TGCGCCAGCAGCCCCGTCTTGGGGGAGACAGAAAACATTCAGTACTTC.

The sample holds a few counts of this clone. The chain has TRBV6-5 and TRBJ1-1, with D unresolved. Trimming stripped 0 bases from V and 1 base from J, with 6 bases between. Germline V gene data show CDR1 as MNHEY and CDR2 as SVGAGI. This CDR3 spans 14 amino acids. This chain's CDR3 is CASSYSSANTEAFF. The CDR3 bases are TGTGCCAGCAGTTACTCGAGTGCGAACACTGAAGCTTTCTTT.

This chain links TRBV28 with TRBJ2-7; no clear D gene. Trimming removed 7 bases from V and 4 bases from J, with 20 bases in between. This CDR3 spans 15 amino acids. Germline-derived CDR1 and CDR2 are MDHEN and SYDVKM. In nucleotides, the CDR3 is TGTGCCAGCACTTCGGCGGACGGACGAGATTACGAGCAGTACTTC. This sequence encodes CASTSADGRDYEQYF.

The J gene is TRBJ1-1, the V gene TRBV7-3; 7 bases align to TRBD1. CDR3 length: 14 residues. V shed 5 bases and J 2 bases; nucleotides not matched to a gene: 5. Germline V gives CDR1 SGHTA, CDR2 FQGTGA. The CDR3 DNA follows: TGTGCCAGCAGCATGGGACAGACCAACACTGAAGCTTTCTTT. Translating it yields CASSMGQTNTEAFF.

The chain uses TRBV4-3 and TRBJ1-2; tentative D call: TRBD1 (5 bases). The CDR3 length is 14 residues. The V end was cut by 0 bases, the J end by 3 bases, with 8 bases between. CDR1 and CDR2 from the germline V gene are LGHNA and YSLEER. The CDR3 region is CASSQEGLDYGYTF. DNA for the CDR3: TGCGCCAGCAGCCAAGAGGGACTGGACTATGGCTACACCTTC.

The V gene is TRBV15, the J gene TRBJ2-5, with D possibly called TRBD1 or TRBD2 (5 bases each). Germline CDR1 reads LNHNV; CDR2 reads YYDKDF (reference sequence). V shed 1 base and J shed 4 bases, with 7 bases lying between them. This CDR3 region has 13 residues. In DNA form, the CDR3 reads TGTGCCACCAGCAGAGGGGGGTTAGAGACCCAGTACTTC. Translating gives CATSRGGLETQYF.

In nucleotides, the CDR3 is TGTGCCAGTAGTATGGAGACAGCCGAAGAGACCCAGTACTTC. Translation gives CASSMETAEETQYF. This chain uses TRBV19 with TRBJ2-5; D is possibly TRBD1 (5 bases). Trimming stripped 3 bases from V and 3 bases from J, with 11 bases between. The CDR3 runs 14 residues. Germline CDR1 is LNHDA and CDR2 is SQIVND (reference sequence).

The genes are TRBV5-1 and TRBJ2-5, with D possibly being TRBD2 (6 bases). Germline V CDR1 and CDR2: SGHRS, YFSETQ. Deletions cut 3 bases from V and 4 bases from J, with 22 bases between. There are 17 residues in the CDR3. The CDR3: CASSSYSSGTGRETQYF. DNA of the CDR3: TGCGCCAGCAGCTCTTACTCTTCCGGGACTGGTAGAGAGACCCAGTACTTC.

V gene TRBV27 combines with J gene TRBJ2-3, with TRBD2 matching over 13 bases. Germline-derived CDR1 and CDR2 are MNHEY and SMNVEV (reference sequence). The V segment lost 2 bases and the J segment 6 bases; nucleotides outside the gene matches: 2. This CDR3 has 15 residues. The chain's CDR3 is CASSLGLAGVDTQYF. The CDR3, as DNA: TGTGCCAGCAGTTTAGGACTAGCGGGAGTGGATACGCAGTATTTT.

This clone was seen a few times. The chain employs TRBV14 and TRBJ1-6; D is ambiguous. Per germline, CDR1 SGHDN and CDR2 FVKESK. The CDR3 totals 16 residues. Between the trimmed V and J ends, which lost 5 bases and 0 bases, there was a span of 11 bases. The CDR3 loop reads CASSAGFLSYNSPLHF. The CDR3 nucleotides are TGTGCCAGCAGCGCCGGGTTCCTCTCCTATAATTCACCCCTCCACTTT.

The V and J genes are TRBV11-2 and TRBJ2-3; 12 bases fit TRBD1. CDR1 is SGHAT and CDR2 is FQNNGV in the germline V gene. J gave up 4 bases and V 5 bases, and 7 bases lay outside the gene matches. There are 16 residues in the CDR3. CDR3: CASSPGTGGRADTQYF. CDR3 DNA sequence: TGTGCCAGCAGCCCCGGGACAGGGGGCCGTGCAGATACGCAGTATTTT.

The rearrangement joins TRBV15 to TRBJ2-3; D perhaps matches TRBD2 (6 bases). Trimming took 1 base from V and 2 from J, leaving 13 bases between them. Germline V CDR1 and CDR2: LNHNV, YYDKDF (reference sequence). CDR3 length: 16 residues. As DNA, the CDR3 is TGTGCCACCAGCAGAGGTGCTAGCGAGGACACAGATACGCAGTATTTT. Its translation: CATSRGASEDTDTQYF.

The genes are TRBV6-5 and TRBJ1-1; 7 bases are a match to TRBD1. The CDR3 runs to 15 residues. The germline V gene has CDR1 MNHEY and CDR2 SVGAGI. The ends lost 2 bases at V and 0 bases at J; junction bases unmatched: 3. The CDR3 is CASSYGGQLNTEAFF. CDR3 in DNA: TGTGCCAGCAGTTACGGGGGACAGTTGAACACTGAAGCTTTCTTT.

This rearrangement joins TRBV6-6 to TRBJ2-2, with 8 nucleotides matching TRBD2. The CDR3 totals 16 residues. Germline CDR1 MNHNY, CDR2 SVGAGI (reference sequence). The V gene end was trimmed by 8 bases and the J gene end by 6 bases; junction bases not matched to a gene: 14. The CDR3 reads CASRGGTRGWAGELFF. The CDR3 coding sequence is TGTGCCAGCCGGGGGGGGACTAGAGGGTGGGCCGGGGAGCTGTTTTTT.